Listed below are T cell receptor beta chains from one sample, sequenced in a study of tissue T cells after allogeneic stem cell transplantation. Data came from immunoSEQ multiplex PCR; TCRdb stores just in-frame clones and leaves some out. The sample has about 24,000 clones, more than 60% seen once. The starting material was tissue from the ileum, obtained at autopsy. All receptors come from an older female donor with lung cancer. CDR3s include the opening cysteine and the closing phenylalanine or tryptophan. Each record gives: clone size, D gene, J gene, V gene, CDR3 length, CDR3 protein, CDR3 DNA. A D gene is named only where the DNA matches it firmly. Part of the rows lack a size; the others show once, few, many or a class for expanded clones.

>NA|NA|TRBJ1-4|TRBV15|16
CATSRDSGRPNEKLFF
TGTGCCACCAGCAGAGATAGTGGAAGACCTAATGAAAAACTGTTTTTT
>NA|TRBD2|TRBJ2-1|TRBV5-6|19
CASSLRSRLAGAVYNEQFF
TGTGCCAGCAGCTTGCGCTCCCGACTAGCGGGAGCAGTCTACAATGAGCAGTTCTTC
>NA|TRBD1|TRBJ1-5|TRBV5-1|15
CASSLQGMSNQPQHF
TGCGCCAGCAGCTTACAGGGGATGAGCAATCAGCCCCAGCATTTT
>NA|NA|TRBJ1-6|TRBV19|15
CASSVGRPGGSPLHF
TGTGCCAGTAGTGTCGGCAGGCCCGGCGGTTCACCCCTCCACTTT
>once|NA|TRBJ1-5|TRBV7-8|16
CASSPPGLRTGQPQHF
TGTGCCAGCAGCCCCCCGGGACTTAGAACGGGGCAGCCCCAGCATTTT
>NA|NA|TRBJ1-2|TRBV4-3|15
CASSQRRERPVGYTF
TGCGCCAGCAGCCAACGACGGGAGAGGCCGGTGGGCTACACCTTC
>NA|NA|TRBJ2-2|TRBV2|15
CASGYDSPNTGELFF
TGTGCCAGCGGGTATGACAGCCCGAACACCGGGGAGCTGTTTTTT
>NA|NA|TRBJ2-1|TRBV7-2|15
CASSLSAGRYNEQFF
TGTGCCAGCAGCTTATCGGCAGGGCGCTACAATGAGCAGTTCTTC
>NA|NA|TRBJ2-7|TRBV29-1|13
CSVVQGGGYEQYF
TGCAGCGTTGTCCAGGGCGGCGGGTACGAGCAGTACTTC
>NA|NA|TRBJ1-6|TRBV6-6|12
CASTDVSSPLHF
TGTGCCAGCACCGACGTTTCGTCACCCCTCCACTTT
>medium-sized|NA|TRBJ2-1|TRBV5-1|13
CASSLDSYNEQFF
TGCGCCAGCAGCTTGGACTCCTACAATGAGCAGTTCTTC
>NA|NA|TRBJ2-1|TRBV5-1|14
CASSLASVLGEQFF
TGCGCCAGCAGTCTCGCTAGCGTATTGGGTGAGCAGTTCTTC
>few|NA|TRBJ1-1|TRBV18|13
CASSRSENTEAFF
TGTGCCAGCTCACGCTCAGAAAACACTGAAGCTTTCTTT
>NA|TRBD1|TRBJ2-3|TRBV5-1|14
CASSLDRDTDTQYF
TGCGCCAGCAGCCTGGACAGGGACACAGATACGCAGTATTTT
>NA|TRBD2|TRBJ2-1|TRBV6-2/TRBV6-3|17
CASSYSPPSGIYNEQFF
TGTGCCAGCAGTTACTCCCCCCCTAGCGGGATATACAATGAGCAGTTCTTC
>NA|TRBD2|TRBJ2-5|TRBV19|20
CASTPGPGRGLAGDQETQYF
TGTGCCAGTACCCCAGGGCCAGGGAGGGGGCTAGCGGGGGACCAAGAGACCCAGTACTTC
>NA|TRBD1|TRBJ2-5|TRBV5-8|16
CASSSPDRAPQETQYF
TGTGCCAGCAGCTCCCCTGACAGGGCTCCGCAAGAGACCCAGTACTTC